This T cell receptor (beta chain) comes out of a study of T-cell memory formation after mild COVID-19 (dated by TCRdb to about 2021). About the full investigation: TCR sequence clusters from the two donors were largely donor specific. The cohort comprised two young, previously healthy adult volunteers, one female and one male. In a couple of donors, T-cell clones that expanded and contracted after mild COVID-19 were followed by sequencing TCRalpha and TCRbeta repertoires longitudinally.

Instrument used: Illumina NovaSeq 6000. cDNA libraries for TCRalpha and TCRbeta were prepared by 5'RACE using constant-segment primers, with sample barcodes and unique molecular identifiers added. Trizol reagent was used to extract RNA from every sample. The libraries were amplified in two PCR steps, and the second step added a second sample barcode and Illumina TruSeq adapters. Sequencing of the libraries was done on an Illumina NovaSeq, producing 2 x 150 bp paired-end reads. The study's processing was this. The reads were demultiplexed and collapsed into UMI-guided consensus sequences using migec v1.2.7. Using mixcr v2.1.11, UMI consensuses were aligned to TRA and TRB V and J templates and then assembled into clonotypes. Expanded or contracted clonotypes were those called significant by both edgeR and NoisET, with noise models trained on biological replicates. For edgeR calls, a false discovery rate-adjusted p below 0.01 and a log2 fold-change threshold of 1 were applied. PCA with hierarchical clustering of max-normalized trajectories of the 1000 most abundant clonotypes was used as exploratory dynamics analysis. Each responding clone was given a CD4 or CD8 phenotype based on the CD4+ and CD8+ repertoires, which had been sequenced separately. TCRdb's own reprocessing of the public reads used fastp at Q25 and MiXCR and kept productive beta chains. Rows are unified per CDR3 protein, each entry keeping the most common DNA and genes. TCRdb assigned the V and J calls; the authors' analysis was not used. In all, the sample holds 350,000 to 500,000 distinct CDR3 sequences, and 20% of those were seen once. The biggest ten clones account for 7.5% to 9.5% of the sample.

This clonotype was recorded a few times. Its antigen has not been determined. Per-base quality was not reported, and no clone a single base away is much larger than it. CDR1 SEHNR and CDR2 FQNEAQ are derived from the germline V gene (reference sequence). Cut back by 3 bases and 5 bases, the V and J ends lie 10 bases apart. There are 14 amino acids in the CDR3, from cysteine to phenylalanine inclusive. Solely the CDR3 DNA is kept, with 42 bases framed from the first base. Ficoll-Paque density gradient centrifugation was used to isolate PBMCs. Study-level results and caveats: The study included only a couple of mild cases, and larger cohorts that include severe cases with pre-infection samples were judged to be necessary. From day 15 to 85, contracting clones showed balanced CD4/CD8 phenotypes, whereas a second wave of clones that expanded from day 15 to 37 leaned towards CD4+. Some responding clones were found in pre-infection memory, which suggests that pre-existing cross-reactive memory T cells took part in the SARS-CoV-2 response. The second-wave clones that peaked on day 37 were not confirmed to be SARS-CoV-2 specific. Contracting CD4+ clones were found mainly in CM and EM memory subsets, while CD8+ clones were enriched in EMRA.

The chain is made from TRBV7-9 and TRBJ1-4, and TRBD1 may be the D gene, going by 6 matching bases. The material sequenced was PBMCs or a T cell subset sorted from them (not recorded which). The TCR comes from an adult woman who had mild COVID-19 (a few samples of this study predate the infection). The sample titles of this study are shuffled in the database, so cell type and time point are left out; the donor was told from shared clones. The CDR3 protein: CASSFSTGNEKLFF. The base sequence is TGTGCCAGCAGCTTCTCTACAGGGAATGAAAAACTGTTTTTT. Beyond the CDR3, the reference TRBV7-9 and TRBJ1-4 genes provide the residues; the full variable domain reads: DTGVSQNPRHKITKRGQNVTFRCDPISEHNRLYWYRQTLGQGPEFLTYFQNEAQLEKSRLLSDRFSAERPKGSFSTLEIQRTEQGDSAMYLCASSFSTGNEKLFFGSGTQLSVL.